These 21 T cell receptor beta chains were all obtained from the same sample, sequenced in a study of T cells in Graves' hyperthyroidism and ophthalmopathy. RNA transcripts provided the source from which TCR beta CDR3 regions were amplified. Initially, a first-round RT-PCR of the TCR CDR3 employed the HTBI primer set. TCRdb ran MiXCR on the multiplex PCR reads and lists one entry per CDR3 protein. The repertoire holds more than 450,000 distinct CDR3 sequences, with about 20% as singletons. The material sequenced was blood. Source of these receptors: a man aged 40-49 years with Graves' ophthalmopathy.

This chain joins TRBV4-2 and TRBJ2-7; 9 nucleotides match TRBD1. The V and J ends lost 5 bases and 0 bases, in that order; junction bases with no gene match: 5. This CDR3 has 15 amino acids. Germline V gives CDR1 LGHNA, CDR2 YNFKEQ. In nucleotides, the CDR3 is TGTGCCAGCAGCGGACAGGGGACAAGCTCCTACGAGCAGTACTTC. Residues: CASSGQGTSSYEQYF.

CDR3 coding DNA: TGCAGTGCTGGGGGGACATTTAAGGCTTTCTTT. It is translated as CSAGGTFKAFF. The rearrangement joins TRBV20-1 to TRBJ1-1; TRBD1 might be the D (6 bases). Germline V CDR1 and CDR2: DFQATT, SNEGSKA (reference sequence). V lost 5 bases to trimming and J lost 11 bases, with 15 bases between them. The CDR3 totals 11 residues.

This clonotype was found a few times. The chain has TRBV6-1 and TRBJ1-1; TRBD1 might be the D (5 bases). This CDR3 comprises 16 residues. CDR1 and CDR2 (germline): MNHNS, SASEGT. Trimming took 5 bases from V and 1 from J, leaving 17 bases between them. CDR3 protein: CASSSYSRGTNTEAFF. The CDR3 DNA follows: TGTGCCAGCAGTTCCTATTCTAGGGGAACGAACACTGAAGCTTTCTTT.

V usage is TRBV20-1 and J usage is TRBJ1-5; D is uncertain. The V end lost 2 bases, the J end lost 0 bases, and 8 bases lay between the germline ends. This CDR3 region has 14 residues. The germline CDR1 and CDR2 sequences are DFQATT and SNEGSKA (reference sequence). In nucleotides, the CDR3 is TGCAGTGCTAGACATTCTATTAGCAATCAGCCCCAGCATTTT. Translated, it gives CSARHSISNQPQHF.

This clonotype appeared many times. The CDR3 is CASRVGTYQNSPLHF. In DNA, the CDR3 is TGTGCCAGCAGGGTTGGGACATACCAAAATTCACCCCTCCACTTT. The genes are TRBV2 and TRBJ1-6; possibly TRBD1 for D (6 bases). In germline, CDR1 is SNHLY, CDR2 FYNNEI. The CDR3 covers 15 residues. The V end lost 6 bases, the J end lost 7 bases, and 16 bases lay between the germline ends.

The rearrangement joins TRBV7-8 to TRBJ2-5, with D hard to call. Trimming pared 1 base from V and 4 bases from J, leaving 7 bases between. The germline V gene has CDR1 SGHVS and CDR2 FQNEAQ. This CDR3 is 13 amino acids long. In DNA, the CDR3 is TGTGCCAGCAGCTTAGATTTTAGAGAGACCCAGTACTTC. It yields the protein CASSLDFRETQYF.

This clonotype showed up just a few times. The J gene is TRBJ1-5, the V gene TRBV7-3; no clear D. Germline V lookup: CDR1 SGHTA, CDR2 FQGTGA. The CDR3 totals 13 residues. Trimming removed 4 bases from V and 3 bases from J, with 7 bases in between. CDR3: CASSSGYNQPQHF. The CDR3 nucleotides read TGTGCCAGCAGCTCCGGGTACAATCAGCCCCAGCATTTT.

In its sample, this clonotype was seen many times. The chain employs TRBV2 and TRBJ2-6; 9 bases are shared with TRBD1. The CDR3 runs to 17 residues. CDR1 and CDR2 from the germline V gene are SNHLY and FYNNEI. Trimming took 9 bases from V and 4 from J; bases not matched to a gene: 13. The CDR3 sequence: CARQGGTGSRGANVLTF. The CDR3 DNA reads TGTGCCAGACAGGGAGGGACAGGGTCTCGCGGGGCCAACGTCCTGACTTTC.

This clonotype turned up a few times. The V call is TRBV9, the J call TRBJ2-3; TRBD1 or TRBD2 may be the D gene (5 bases each). Per the germline V gene, CDR1 is SGDLS and CDR2 is YYNGEE. The ends were cut back, 2 bases at V and 0 bases at J, with 7 bases in the middle. The CDR3 has 14 residues. The CDR3: CASSVRDSTDTQYF. CDR3 sequence (DNA): TGTGCCAGCAGCGTTAGGGACAGCACAGATACGCAGTATTTT.

This sequence joins TRBV29-1 and TRBJ2-3, with no clear D. This CDR3 spans 13 amino acids. Germline V gene data show CDR1 as SQVTM and CDR2 as ANQGSEA. The V end was cut by 5 bases, the J end by 1 base, with 10 bases between. Here the CDR3 reads CSVMREGTDTQYF. CDR3 bases: TGCAGCGTTATGAGAGAGGGCACAGATACGCAGTATTTT.

The gene calls are TRBV20-1 and TRBJ1-5; weak D call: TRBD1 (6 bases). CDR3 length equals 14 residues. Trimming removed 6 bases from V and 0 bases from J, with 12 bases in between. Germline V lookup: CDR1 DFQATT, CDR2 SNEGSKA (reference sequence). DNA of the CDR3: TGCAGTGCCGCCGAACAGGGTAGCAATCAGCCCCAGCATTTT. Amino acids: CSAAEQGSNQPQHF.

This clonotype was counted many times. This chain connects TRBV28 to TRBJ1-1; 7 nucleotides line up with TRBD1. The CDR3 totals 16 residues. CDR1 is MDHEN, CDR2 SYDVKM, per germline. The trim removed 2 bases at V and 6 bases at J, leaving 12 bases unmatched. This chain's CDR3 is CASSLKFNRGMAEAFF. Here the CDR3 DNA reads TGTGCCAGCAGTTTAAAATTTAACAGGGGAATGGCTGAAGCTTTCTTT.

The V call is TRBV5-8, the J call TRBJ2-1; TRBD1 matches at 8 bases. CDR1 is SGHTS, CDR2 YDEGEE, per germline. V gave up 0 bases and J gave up 0 bases; unmatched junction bases: 8. The CDR3 is made up of 18 amino acids. In nucleotides, the CDR3 is TGTGCCAGCAGCTTGGGCGGACAGGGAAGTCCCTCCTACAATGAGCAGTTCTTC. This gives the protein CASSLGGQGSPSYNEQFF.

This clonotype has a count of ten or more. The chain has TRBV12-3 or TRBV12-4 and TRBJ2-3; D possibly corresponds to TRBD1 (6 bases). This CDR3 has 18 residues. Deletions cut 5 bases from V and 1 base from J, with 22 bases between. CDR3 nucleotide sequence: TGTGCCAGCAGTCTGGGACATGGGCCTTCTGGCGGCACAGATACGCAGTATTTT. It translates to CASSLGHGPSGGTDTQYF.

The chain carries TRBV7-2 and TRBJ2-3, with D perhaps matching TRBD1 or TRBD2 (6 bases each). The CDR3 loop spans 14 amino acids. The germline CDR1 and CDR2 sequences are SGHTA and FQGNSA. V dropped 11 bases and J dropped 9 bases, with 24 bases sitting between them. The CDR3: CAGKENRARGTQYF. In DNA form, the CDR3 reads TGTGCCGGGAAGGAGAACAGGGCCCGGGGGACGCAGTATTTT.

This chain uses TRBV10-3 with TRBJ1-3, with D possibly matching TRBD1 (6 bases). V lost 4 bases and J 0 bases, leaving 10 bases between the germline ends. CDR1 ENHRY and CDR2 SYGVKD come from the germline V gene. The CDR3 has 15 residues. The CDR3 region is CAISGGTLSGNTIYF. The CDR3 region has the DNA TGTGCCATCAGTGGTGGGACACTCTCTGGAAACACCATATATTTT.

The rearrangement links TRBV13 to TRBJ1-6; D perhaps matches TRBD1 (6 bases). V was cut by 7 bases and J by 2 bases, with 15 bases left in between. The germline CDR1 and CDR2 sequences are PRHDT and FYEKMQ (reference sequence). The CDR3 spans 16 residues. The CDR3 region is CASTVGGNPYNSPLHF. The CDR3, as DNA: TGTGCCAGCACTGTCGGGGGCAACCCCTATAATTCACCCCTCCACTTT.

V is TRBV19 and J is TRBJ1-1; D perhaps matches TRBD1 (5 bases). The V end was cut by 5 bases, the J end by 1 base, with 11 bases between. From germline, CDR1 is LNHDA and CDR2 SQIVND (reference sequence). The CDR3 runs to 14 residues. The CDR3 DNA sequence: TGTGCCAGTAGTGGGGACGGGCAGAACACTGAAGCTTTCTTT. Its protein product is CASSGDGQNTEAFF.

This clonotype came up many times. The chain recombines TRBV28 with TRBJ2-2, with 7 nucleotides matching TRBD1. This CDR3 region has 14 residues. Germline V gives CDR1 MDHEN, CDR2 SYDVKM. The trim removed 6 bases at V and 7 bases at J, leaving 8 bases unmatched. CDR3 sequence (DNA): TGTGCCAGCAGGAGACAGGGAATTTACGGGGAGCTGTTTTTT. Protein sequence: CASRRQGIYGELFF.

The table lists this clonotype with a few counts. V is TRBV4-3 and J is TRBJ2-1; 8 bases map to TRBD2. J lost 1 base, V lost 1 base, and 6 bases had no gene match. The CDR3 runs 17 residues. Germline CDR1 is LGHNA and CDR2 is YSLEER. CDR3 residues: CASSQVVGTRSYNEQFF. CDR3 nucleotide sequence: TGCGCCAGCAGCCAAGTTGTGGGGACTAGATCCTACAATGAGCAGTTCTTC.

This clonotype has at least ten counts. V gene TRBV11-1 combines with J gene TRBJ2-3; 9 bases align to TRBD2. Germline V gives CDR1 SGHAT, CDR2 FQDESV (reference sequence). The length of the CDR3 is 14 residues. Trimming removed 5 bases from V and 5 bases from J; junction bases left unmatched: 5. CDR3: CASSVGAGGDTQYF. The CDR3 coding sequence is TGTGCCAGCAGCGTAGGAGCGGGAGGAGATACGCAGTATTTT.